This is a list of T cell receptor beta chains from one sample in a study of shared clonotypes between healthy human individuals. Clones were sequenced by immunoSEQ multiplex PCR, and TCRdb holds only the in-frame ones, with some missing. The data contain about 2.3 million clones, approximately 93% of them singletons. The sequenced material came from naive CD4+ T cells from PBMCs. The receptors shown here come from a man in his late teens or twenties in good health. Some clones in this sample may be carry-over from other donors' samples. CDR3s include the opening cysteine and the closing phenylalanine or tryptophan. Fields, in order: V gene, J gene, clone size, D gene, CDR3 protein, CDR3 DNA. D genes are given only for firm matches. Clone size appears in some rows only: once, few, many, or a class for an expanded clone.

>TRBV7-6|TRBJ2-1|.|.
CASSLILGEQFF
TGTGCCAGCAGCTTAATTTTGGGTGAGCAGTTCTTC
>TRBV5-1|TRBJ1-2|.|.
CASSYIWTEPNYGYTF
TGCGCCAGCAGCTATATTTGGACGGAACCTAACTATGGCTACACCTTC
>TRBV6-5|TRBJ2-3|.|TRBD2
CASRPSGLSTDTQYF
TGTGCCAGCAGACCTAGCGGTCTCAGCACAGATACGCAGTATTTT
>TRBV28|TRBJ1-5|once|.
CASSPGTLHQPQHF
TGTGCCAGCAGCCCCGGGACACTTCATCAGCCCCAGCATTTT
>TRBV19|TRBJ2-7|.|.
CASSLGEPSATISYEQYF
TGTGCCAGTAGTTTGGGGGAGCCTAGCGCGACCATCTCCTACGAGCAGTACTTC
>TRBV5-6|TRBJ1-2|.|.
CASSLVGWQGNSGYTF
TGTGCCAGCAGCTTGGTTGGGTGGCAGGGAAATAGTGGCTACACCTTC
>TRBV7-8|TRBJ2-7|.|.
CASSLTGVRYEQYF
TGTGCCAGCAGCTTAACGGGGGTTCGGTACGAGCAGTACTTC
>TRBV7-3|TRBJ2-3|.|TRBD2
CASSPRTSGYTDTQYF
TGTGCCAGCAGCCCCCGGACTAGCGGGTACACAGATACGCAGTATTTT
>TRBV27|TRBJ2-7|.|.
CASSPTRSSSYEQYF
TGTGCCAGCAGTCCAACACGTTCGAGCTCCTACGAGCAGTACTTC
>TRBV5-1|TRBJ2-7|.|.
CASNPSYMSGLFGEQYF
TGCGCCAGCAATCCTTCCTACATGTCGGGACTCTTCGGAGAGCAGTACTTC
>TRBV18|TRBJ2-2|few|.
CASSITTGNTGELFF
TGTGCCAGCTCCATTACAACGGGCAACACCGGGGAGCTGTTTTTT
>TRBV5-1|TRBJ2-7|once|TRBD2
CASSPGTSGGPYEQYF
TGCGCCAGCAGCCCGGGGACTAGCGGGGGACCCTACGAGCAGTACTTC
>TRBV28|TRBJ2-7|.|.
CASSLYRIKKSNSYEQYF
TGTGCCAGCAGTTTATACAGGATTAAGAAGTCTAACTCCTACGAGCAGTACTTC
>TRBV5-1|TRBJ2-2|.|.
CASSLAGLNTGELFF
TGCGCCAGCAGCTTGGCGGGATTGAACACCGGGGAGCTGTTTTTT
>TRBV28|TRBJ2-1|.|.
CASTMGGGTYNEQFF
TGTGCCAGCACCATGGGGGGAGGAACCTACAATGAGCAGTTCTTC
>TRBV27|TRBJ1-1|.|TRBD1
CASRRDRVLNTEAFF
TGTGCCAGCAGAAGGGACAGGGTCTTGAACACTGAAGCTTTCTTT
>TRBV9|TRBJ2-3|.|TRBD2
CASSGIAGGPVTDTQYF
TGTGCCAGCAGCGGGATAGCGGGAGGGCCCGTCACAGATACGCAGTATTTT
>TRBV28|TRBJ1-5|once|.
CASSLRGVSSNQPQHF
TGTGCCAGCAGTTTAAGGGGGGTTTCTAGCAATCAGCCCCAGCATTTT
>TRBV2|TRBJ2-3|.|.
CASSVTGADTQYF
TGTGCCAGCAGTGTTACTGGAGCAGATACGCAGTATTTT
>TRBV9|TRBJ2-3|.|.
CASSVSPGPTDTQYF
TGTGCCAGCAGCGTTTCCCCCGGGCCCACAGATACGCAGTATTTT
>TRBV18|TRBJ2-3|.|TRBD2
CASSGGSVDTQYF
TGTGCCAGCTCCGGCGGGAGCGTCGATACGCAGTATTTT
>TRBV4-1|TRBJ1-5|.|.
CASSQDRGNQPQHF
TGCGCCAGCAGCCAAGATAGGGGCAATCAGCCCCAGCATTTT
>TRBV2|TRBJ2-7|.|TRBD1
CASSPQGPYEQYF
TGTGCCAGCAGCCCACAGGGGCCCTACGAGCAGTACTTC
>TRBV30|TRBJ1-2|.|TRBD1
CAWSRGTAYGYTF
TGTGCCTGGAGTAGGGGGACAGCCTATGGCTACACCTTC
>TRBV19|TRBJ2-4|once|.
CASLRGKNIQYF
TGTGCCAGCCTGAGAGGCAAAAACATTCAGTACTTC
>TRBV2|TRBJ1-1|.|TRBD1
CASSGVSGGTEAFF
TGTGCCAGCAGTGGAGTCTCAGGGGGGACTGAAGCTTTCTTT
>TRBV5-1|TRBJ1-6|.|.
CASSLGVGGNSPLHF
TGCGCCAGCAGCCTGGGAGTAGGGGGGAATTCACCCCTCCACTTT
>TRBV7-8|TRBJ2-3|.|.
CASSLASRGQGGIPDTQYF
TGTGCCAGCAGCTTAGCGAGTCGTGGCCAGGGAGGTATCCCAGATACGCAGTATTTT
>TRBV5-6|TRBJ2-3|.|TRBD2
CASSLAFTSGKTDTQYF
TGTGCCAGCAGCTTGGCCTTTACTAGCGGGAAGACGGATACGCAGTATTTT
>TRBV30|TRBJ2-3|.|.
CACSHWGTSTDTQYF
TGTGCCTGCAGTCACTGGGGAACTAGCACAGATACGCAGTATTTT
>TRBV21-1|TRBJ1-1|.|.
CASSKDPGGTEAFF
TGTGCCAGCAGCAAAGATCCAGGGGGAACTGAAGCTTTCTTT
>TRBV30|TRBJ2-7|.|.
CAWSFRDEQYF
TGTGCCTGGAGTTTTCGAGACGAGCAGTACTTC
>TRBV29-1|TRBJ2-7|.|.
CSTSHEQYF
TGCAGCACGAGTCACGAGCAGTACTTC
>TRBV5-6|TRBJ1-6|.|.
CASSLFTGSSSYNSPLHF
TGTGCCAGCAGCTTGTTCACAGGATCGAGCTCCTATAATTCACCCCTCCACTTT
>TRBV4-1|TRBJ1-2|.|.
CASSQDQSKNYGYTF
TGCGCCAGCAGCCAAGATCAAAGTAAGAACTATGGCTACACCTTC
>TRBV28|TRBJ1-1|.|.
CASSSQRSGRIGTEAFF
TGTGCCAGCAGTTCACAAAGATCAGGGAGGATAGGCACTGAAGCTTTCTTT
>TRBV18|TRBJ2-1|.|TRBD2
CASSPASGPNFEEQFF
TGTGCCAGCTCACCAGCTAGCGGACCCAACTTCGAAGAGCAGTTCTTC
>TRBV19|TRBJ1-2|.|.
CASSVQGNYGYTF
TGTGCCAGTAGTGTTCAGGGTAACTATGGCTACACCTTC
>TRBV4-1|TRBJ1-5|once|.
CASSHPFGAAEGNQPQHF
TGCGCCAGCAGCCACCCCTTCGGGGCAGCGGAAGGCAATCAGCCCCAGCATTTT
>TRBV7-2|TRBJ1-1|.|.
CASKGQPNTEAFF
TGTGCCAGCAAAGGACAGCCGAACACTGAAGCTTTCTTT
>TRBV5-6|TRBJ2-2|.|.
CASSLAGARTGELFF
TGTGCCAGCAGCTTGGCGGGGGCGCGGACCGGGGAGCTGTTTTTT
>TRBV6-1|TRBJ1-1|.|.
CASSEGPGTFFIEAFF
TGTGCCAGCAGTGAAGGACCCGGGACATTTTTTATTGAAGCTTTCTTT
>TRBV10-3|TRBJ1-1|few|.
CASRDRPNTEAFF
TGTGCCAGCCGAGACAGGCCGAACACTGAAGCTTTCTTT
>TRBV9|TRBJ1-3|.|.
CASSDPGHPSNGNTIYF
TGTGCCAGCAGCGACCCGGGACACCCATCCAATGGAAACACCATATATTTT
>TRBV6-5|TRBJ1-3|.|TRBD1
CASRTGAGNTIYF
TGTGCCAGCAGAACAGGGGCTGGAAACACCATATATTTT
>TRBV14|TRBJ2-1|.|.
CASSQDRTAGEQFF
TGTGCCAGCAGCCAAGATCGGACTGCGGGGGAGCAGTTCTTC
>TRBV7-5|TRBJ2-7|once|.
CVRSLDGPYYVGCLGRWQYF
TGTGTCAGAAGCTTAGACGGACCCTATTATGTAGGATGCCTCGGTCGATGGCAGTACTTC